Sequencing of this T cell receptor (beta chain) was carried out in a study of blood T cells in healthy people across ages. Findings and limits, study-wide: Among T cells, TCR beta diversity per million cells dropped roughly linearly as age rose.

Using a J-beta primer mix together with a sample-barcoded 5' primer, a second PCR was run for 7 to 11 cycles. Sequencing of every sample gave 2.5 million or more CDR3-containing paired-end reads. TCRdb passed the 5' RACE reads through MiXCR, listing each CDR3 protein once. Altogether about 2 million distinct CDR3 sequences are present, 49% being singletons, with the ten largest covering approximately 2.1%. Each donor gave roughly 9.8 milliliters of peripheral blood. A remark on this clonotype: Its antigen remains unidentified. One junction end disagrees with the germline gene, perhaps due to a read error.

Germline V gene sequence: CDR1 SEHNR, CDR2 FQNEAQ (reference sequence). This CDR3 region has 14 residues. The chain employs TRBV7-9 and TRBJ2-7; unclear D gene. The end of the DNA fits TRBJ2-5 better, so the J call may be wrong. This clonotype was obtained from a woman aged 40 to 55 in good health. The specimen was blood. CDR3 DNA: TGTGTCAGCAGCTTAGTAACACCTGAAGAGACCCAGTACTTC. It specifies CVSSLVTPEETQYF.